Given below is one TCR beta chain in context. Its target is unknown. Trimming removed 3 bases at V and 4 bases at J, with 6 bases between. This CDR3 has 12 residues. The germline V gene has CDR1 MDHEN and CDR2 SYDVKM. This sample stems from a study of CD4 T cells in relation to SARS-CoV-2 and coronaviruses. Assay: immunoSEQ multiplex PCR; the TCRdb copy retains only in-frame clones and omits some. The repertoire holds some 45,000 clones, with about four fifths as singletons. The rearrangement uses TRBV28 and TRBJ2-5; a weak D match, TRBD1 (5 bases). Sequenced material: naive CD4+ T cells from PBMCs, cultured in vitro. The subset: naive CD4+ T cells isolated by negative enrichment. This sequence originates from an adult with COVID-19. CDR3 region: CASSFQGETQYF. CDR3 DNA sequence: TGTGCCAGCAGTTTTCAGGGAGAGACCCAGTACTTC.